This T cell receptor (beta chain) was sequenced during a study of T cell responses to AZD1222 COVID-19 vaccine (dated by TCRdb to the early 2020s). With respect to the entire study: A total of approximately 230 trial participants underwent TCR sequencing, of whom 200 to 220 received two doses of AZD1222 and approximately 25 received two doses of the MenACWY control vaccine. Enrollment into the trials was organized by age into subgroups of 18-55, 56-69 and 70-plus years, and those subgroups contained around 150, 28 and 57 TCR-sequenced participants, respectively.

What the study reported, not specific to this receptor: After two AZD1222 doses, spike-specific TCR breadth and depth were significantly higher than at day 0 and than in MenACWY recipients. Only five to seven AZD1222 recipients were SARS-CoV-2 seropositive at baseline, limiting conclusions about previously exposed vaccinees. Participants were mostly white British and included more females than males, and it was suggested by the authors that clonal diversity may have been underestimated. Vaccine-associated CD4 TCRs spanned the whole spike protein, with dominant responses in regions 160-218 and 743-854. In the small 56-69-year group, the increase in depth fell short of significance, most likely because of low power. Epitopes outside the regions mutated in the B.1.351 and B.1.1.7 variants were reportedly recognized by nearly half of the unique spike-specific TCRs. Because no day 14 peak-response samples were available, repertoires were characterized only after the peak T cell response.

Taken with the paper, the label for time point translates to: baseline before first vaccination. The treatment or condition tag for this specimen amounts to: meningococcal conjugate vaccine given as trial control. The vaccinee samples were drawn from two UK trials, COV001 and COV002, one of which was a single-blind randomized controlled phase 2/3 trial testing AZD1222 (ChAdOx1 nCoV-19) in healthy adults. Trial participant PBMC samples were collected at day 0 and day 28 after the second dose for TCRbeta chain sequencing. The CDR3 regions of human TCRbeta chains were subjected to immunosequencing. Turning to the authors' computational methods: TCRs in the repertoires were compared against a reference library of SARS-CoV-2-specific TCRs that had been generated with the MIRA antigen-specificity platform. Breadth meant the fraction of unique TCRs that were SARS-CoV-2-associated, whereas depth meant the fraction of total T cells that were SARS-CoV-2-associated. Using the MIRA data, each spike-specific TCR was assigned both to the spike region to which the TCR was reactive and to a CD4 or CD8 class. Log10-transformed breadth and depth values were compared by one-way ANOVA with Sidak's multiple comparisons tests. What TCRdb holds here is the immuneACCESS table cut down to in-frame rearrangements. Part of the clones is not present; checked against another copy, under half of the missing clones reflect an unresolved V gene, and the others are unexplained. Clonal size and the V and J genes are those of that table, whereas D and trimming came from the DNA. This sample holds tens of thousands of clones; roughly three quarters were observed only once. 20% to 25% of the sample comes from the top ten.

CDR1 SGHRS and CDR2 YFSETQ are derived from the germline V gene. V and J lose 0 bases and 3 bases, and a span of 12 bases separates them. The CDR3 holds 15 amino acids from the cysteine to the phenylalanine. The DNA shown is the 45-base CDR3, in frame from base 1. About this clone itself: This clone's antigen is unknown. No base qualities exist here, and no much larger clone lies one base off it.

The material was peripheral blood, obtained on day 0 of MenACWY control vaccination. This TCR was recovered from an adult in good health. The V and J genes are TRBV5-1 and TRBJ1-2; the D gene assignment is ambiguous. This receptor has the CDR3 CASSLETPRYYGYTF. The DNA is as follows: TGCGCCAGCAGCTTGGAGACCCCAAGGTACTATGGCTACACCTTC.